The 12 T cell receptor beta chains listed next were all sequenced from one sample in a study of T cell changes during pregnancy in multiple sclerosis. Generated by immunoSEQ multiplex PCR, the TCRdb table keeps only in-frame clones and is missing some. The profile covers about 76,000 clones, with roughly 92% appearing a single time and roughly 1.7% taken by the ten largest. The sequencing here drew on peripheral blood, taken in the first trimester of pregnancy. Source of these receptors: a female donor in good health, enrolled as a control in a pregnancy study.

The chain carries TRBV9 and TRBJ2-7; a weak D match, TRBD2 (6 bases). Germline assignment: CDR1 SGDLS and CDR2 YYNGEE. The ends were cut back, 3 bases at V and 7 bases at J, with 14 bases in the middle. The CDR3 is 13 amino acids. The CDR3 loop reads CASSGSGPTEQYF. The DNA for the CDR3 is TGTGCCAGCAGCGGTAGCGGTCCTACAGAGCAGTACTTC.

Written as DNA, the CDR3 is TGCGCCAGCAGCCAGGGAGGCGGCGGGAGCTCCTACAATGAGCAGTTCTTC. Protein sequence: CASSQGGGGSSYNEQFF. The genes are TRBV5-1 and TRBJ2-1; 7 bases line up with TRBD2. Germline-derived CDR1 and CDR2 are SGHRS and YFSETQ. This CDR3 contains 17 residues. Trimming cost V 4 bases and J 0 bases; bases outside gene matches: 10.

The V call is TRBV29-1, the J call TRBJ2-5; 7 bases match TRBD2. V shed 4 bases and J 1 base; nucleotides not matched to a gene: 12. The CDR3 is 16 residues long. Germline values: CDR1 SQVTM, CDR2 ANQGSEA. The CDR3 spells CSVGGLIAGLQETQYF. CDR3 sequence (DNA): TGCAGCGTTGGGGGTTTAATAGCGGGCCTCCAAGAGACCCAGTACTTC.

The rearrangement uses TRBV14 and TRBJ2-1; tentatively, D is TRBD2 (6 bases). Looked up from germline, CDR1 is SGHDN and CDR2 is FVKESK. V was clipped by 3 bases and J by 11 bases, with 20 bases between them. The CDR3 extends over 15 amino acids. CDR3 loop: CASSHASRDPGQQFF. CDR3 nucleotide sequence: TGTGCCAGCAGCCACGCATCGCGGGATCCGGGACAGCAGTTCTTC.

There are a few counts of this clone. The rearrangement links TRBV28 to TRBJ1-1, with no clear D. Germline CDR1 and CDR2: MDHEN and SYDVKM. V gave up 5 bases and J gave up 5 bases, with 3 bases separating them. This CDR3 region has 10 residues. The CDR3: CASSATEAFF. CDR3 nucleotide sequence: TGTGCCAGCAGTGCGACTGAAGCTTTCTTT.

This chain connects TRBV28 to TRBJ2-1; TRBD2 might be the D (5 bases). This CDR3 has 16 residues. Trimming took off 2 bases at V and 0 bases at J, with 11 bases between the two ends. Germline CDR1 is MDHEN and CDR2 is SYDVKM. DNA of the CDR3: TGTGCCAGCAGTTTAATAGGGAGCTACTCCTACAATGAGCAGTTCTTC. Its translation is CASSLIGSYSYNEQFF.

The chain links TRBV5-1 to TRBJ1-5; 10 bases match TRBD1. CDR3 length equals 20 residues. J gave up 0 bases and V 5 bases, and 17 bases lay outside the gene matches. Per germline, CDR1 SGHRS and CDR2 YFSETQ. CDR3: CASSFALPGTGVYSNQPQHF. CDR3 DNA sequence: TGCGCCAGCAGTTTTGCCTTACCCGGGACAGGGGTGTATAGCAATCAGCCCCAGCATTTT.

The chain combines TRBV7-2 with TRBJ1-2; D is ambiguous. CDR1 and CDR2 from the germline V gene are SGHTA and FQGNSA. CDR3 size: 12 residues. The V end lost 2 bases, the J end lost 6 bases, and 7 bases lay between the germline ends. The CDR3 spells CASSLSTHGYTF. As DNA, the CDR3 is TGTGCCAGCAGCTTATCAACACATGGCTACACCTTC.

The chain combines TRBV7-2 with TRBJ2-7; D not resolved. CDR1 SGHTA and CDR2 FQGNSA come from the germline V gene. The V end lost 3 bases, the J end lost 3 bases, and 9 bases lay between the germline ends. The CDR3 covers 13 residues. CDR3 in DNA: TGTGCCAGCAGCTTGAACAGAGTCTACGAGCAGTACTTC. This gives the protein CASSLNRVYEQYF.

The V gene is TRBV28, the J gene TRBJ1-5; TRBD1 might be the D (6 bases). The CDR3 consists of 13 residues. V gave up 4 bases and J gave up 13 bases, with 17 bases separating them. CDR1 is MDHEN and CDR2 is SYDVKM in the germline V gene. CDR3: CASSSANTGTQHF. CDR3 sequence (DNA): TGTGCCAGCAGTTCAGCTAACACCGGGACACAGCATTTT.

The chain combines TRBV4-1 with TRBJ2-1; TRBD1 aligns across 7 bases. CDR1 is MGHRA and CDR2 is YSYEKL in the germline V gene. This CDR3 is 16 amino acids long. J was trimmed by 2 bases and V by 4 bases; bases with no gene match: 8. CDR3 residues: CASSPQDGTAYNEQFF. In DNA, the CDR3 is TGCGCCAGCAGCCCCCAAGACGGGACAGCCTACAATGAGCAGTTCTTC.

The rearrangement links TRBV5-1 to TRBJ2-6; tentatively, D is TRBD2 (5 bases). CDR3 size: 17 residues. Germline loops: CDR1 SGHRS, CDR2 YFSETQ. Trimming shortened V by 4 bases and J by 1 base, and 15 bases separated the two germline ends. The CDR3 region is CASSPGIARSGANVLTF. In DNA form, the CDR3 reads TGCGCCAGCAGCCCCGGGATTGCGAGGTCTGGGGCCAACGTCCTGACTTTC.